Given below is one T cell receptor (beta chain) in context. The data stem from a study of control samples from healthy donors and cancer patients. CDR1 and CDR2 (germline): MDHEN, SYDVKM. This CDR3 has 15 amino acids. Trimming left V 5 bases short and J 2 bases short, with 15 bases between. The repertoire was sequenced with immunoSEQ multiplex PCR; TCRdb's copy has only in-frame clones and lacks some. The table lists roughly 12,000 clones, approximately 94% of them singletons. The sequence was obtained from a man between 65 and 85 years old with head and neck cancer. Sequencing used PBMCs. The V call is TRBV28, the J call TRBJ1-2, with TRBD1 as a possible D gene (6 bases). The CDR3 region is CASSPPDRSNYGYTF. The DNA for the CDR3 is TGTGCCAGCAGTCCGCCGGACAGATCAAACTATGGCTACACCTTC.